A selection of T cell receptor beta chains follows, all from one sample in a study of CD4 T cells in relation to SARS-CoV-2 and coronaviruses. No antigen has been identified for these receptors. The table came from immunoSEQ multiplex PCR; TCRdb's copy has only in-frame clones and leaves some out. This sample has 30,000 to 40,000 clones; over 70% occur once, and the top ten carry over 20%. Specimen: memory CD4+ T cells from PBMCs, cultured in vitro. These receptors originate from an adult with COVID-19. Each CDR3 is given with its conserved first and last residue. D genes are given only for firm matches. Clone size is stated in some rows and not others, as once, few, many or a class when expanded.

NA TRBJ1-4 TRBV12-3/TRBV12-4 NA CASRTGEKLFF TGTGCCAGCAGGACTGGGGAAAAACTGTTTTTT
TRBD2 TRBJ2-4 TRBV27 NA CASRKLAGGVDIQYF TGTGCCAGCAGAAAGCTAGCGGGAGGAGTGGACATTCAGTACTTC
TRBD2 TRBJ2-1 TRBV4-1 NA CASSQVGFTGGYNEQFF TGCGCCAGCAGCCAAGTTGGGTTTACGGGAGGTTACAATGAGCAGTTCTTC
NA TRBJ1-5 TRBV30 NA CAWRLGQSNQPQHF TGTGCCTGGAGGCTAGGACAGAGCAATCAGCCCCAGCATTTT
NA TRBJ2-1 TRBV2 NA CASSEYGTGSYNEQFF TGTGCCAGCAGTGAATACGGAACAGGGTCCTACAATGAGCAGTTCTTC
NA TRBJ1-3 TRBV18 NA CASSPPFAASSGNTIYF TGTGCCAGCTCACCACCGTTTGCAGCCTCCTCTGGAAACACCATATATTTT
NA TRBJ2-1 TRBV29-1 NA CSARGSSYNEQFF TGCAGCGCCCGGGGGAGCTCCTACAATGAGCAGTTCTTC
NA TRBJ2-7 TRBV4-2 NA CASSQGLGESYEQYF TGTGCCAGCAGCCAAGGTCTTGGCGAATCCTACGAGCAGTACTTC
TRBD2 TRBJ2-2 TRBV30 NA CAWTRTSGSRTGELFF TGTGCCTGGACCCGGACTAGCGGGAGTAGGACCGGGGAGCTGTTTTTT
TRBD2 TRBJ2-2 TRBV6-5 NA CASSLAGGNTGELFF TGTGCCAGTTCTCTAGCGGGAGGGAACACCGGGGAGCTGTTTTTT
TRBD2 TRBJ2-3 TRBV6-2/TRBV6-3 NA CASSYDGRTSTDTQYF TGTGCCAGCAGTTACGACGGGAGGACTAGCACAGATACGCAGTATTTT
NA TRBJ2-3 TRBV28 once CASSSGRLPADTQYF TGTGCCAGCAGTTCCGGACGGCTGCCCGCAGATACGCAGTATTTT
TRBD2 TRBJ2-7 TRBV3-1/TRBV3-2 NA CASSQVGAGGEQYF TGTGCCAGCAGCCAAGTCGGAGCGGGAGGCGAGCAGTACTTC
NA TRBJ1-1 TRBV11-2 NA CASSPDDGRNTEAFF TGTGCCAGCAGCCCAGACGATGGCCGGAACACTGAAGCTTTCTTT
NA TRBJ2-2 TRBV5-1 NA CASSLLTTGLNTGELFF TGCGCCAGCAGCTTGTTAACCACAGGGCTCAACACCGGGGAGCTGTTTTTT
NA TRBJ2-2 TRBV4-3 NA CASSQSQDQATGELFF TGCGCCAGCAGCCAAAGCCAAGATCAGGCCACCGGGGAGCTGTTTTTT
NA TRBJ1-6 TRBV27 few CASKPRYNSPLHF TGTGCCAGCAAACCCCGCTATAATTCACCCCTCCACTTT
TRBD2 TRBJ2-1 TRBV30 NA CASELAGGGNEQFF TGTGCCTCCGAGCTAGCGGGAGGAGGCAATGAGCAGTTCTTC
TRBD2 TRBJ2-1 TRBV7-3 NA CASSWRDRSPGLARDEQFF TGTGCCAGCAGCTGGCGGGACAGGTCACCGGGACTAGCGCGCGATGAGCAGTTCTTC
NA TRBJ2-1 TRBV29-1 NA CSTRPPGDNEQFF TGCAGCACTCGCCCACCAGGGGACAATGAGCAGTTCTTC
NA TRBJ1-6 TRBV28 few CASNPPSSYNSPLHF TGTGCCAGCAATCCACCGAGCTCCTATAATTCACCCCTCCACTTT
TRBD1 TRBJ1-2 TRBV6-2/TRBV6-3 NA CASSRDRGYFGYTF TGTGCCAGCAGCCGCGACAGGGGCTATTTTGGCTACACCTTC
NA TRBJ1-5 TRBV28 NA CASSSHGAGNQPQHF TGTGCCAGCAGCTCTCACGGGGCCGGCAATCAGCCCCAGCATTTT
TRBD1 TRBJ1-1 TRBV30 NA CAWSTVEGATNTEAFF TGTGCCTGGAGTACAGTAGAGGGGGCGACGAACACTGAAGCTTTCTTT
TRBD2 TRBJ2-1 TRBV27 NA CASNSRGLGPYNEQFF TGTGCCAGCAACTCCCGAGGACTAGGCCCCTACAATGAGCAGTTCTTC
NA TRBJ1-5 TRBV7-2 NA CASSLRGQPQHF TGTGCCAGCAGCTTAAGAGGGCAGCCCCAGCATTTT
TRBD2 TRBJ2-3 TRBV27 NA CASTSLAGDRTDTQYF TGTGCCAGCACTTCCCTAGCGGGAGATCGGACAGATACGCAGTATTTT
TRBD2 TRBJ2-1 TRBV19 NA CASSKGLAGVGSYNEQFF TGTGCCAGTAGTAAGGGCCTAGCGGGAGTGGGGAGCTACAATGAGCAGTTCTTC
TRBD2 TRBJ2-7 TRBV2 few CASSEGVAGGYEQYF TGTGCCAGCTCGGAAGGGGTAGCGGGAGGGTACGAGCAGTACTTC
TRBD1 TRBJ1-5 TRBV27 NA CASSPSGTGPYSNQPQHF TGTGCCAGCAGCCCGAGTGGGACAGGACCTTATAGCAATCAGCCCCAGCATTTT
NA TRBJ2-1 TRBV30 NA CAWSAGYNEQFF TGTGCCTGGAGTGCAGGATACAATGAGCAGTTCTTC
TRBD1 TRBJ1-2 TRBV18 NA CASSPQGTANGYTF TGTGCCAGCTCACCACAAGGGACAGCAAATGGCTACACCTTC
NA TRBJ2-7 TRBV7-9 few CASSSPAEQYF TGTGCCAGCAGCTCCCCGGCCGAGCAGTACTTC
NA TRBJ2-1 TRBV14 NA CASSLTGNSFNNEQFF TGTGCCAGCAGCCTCACGGGGAACTCGTTCAACAATGAGCAGTTCTTC
TRBD1 TRBJ2-7 TRBV14 once CASSQTQGAALYEQYF TGTGCCAGCAGCCAAACCCAGGGGGCGGCCCTCTACGAGCAGTACTTC
NA TRBJ1-6 TRBV5-1 NA CASSPGPVNSPLHF TGCGCCAGCAGCCCGGGACCTGTTAATTCACCCCTCCACTTT
NA TRBJ2-3 TRBV30 NA CAWSVDGRGDTQYF TGTGCCTGGTCGGTGGACGGGAGAGGAGATACGCAGTATTTT
NA TRBJ1-1 TRBV2 NA CASSETGRTEAFF TGTGCCAGCAGTGAAACAGGGAGGACTGAAGCTTTCTTT
NA TRBJ1-5 TRBV7-9 NA CASSLQGIGPQHF TGTGCCAGCAGCTTACAGGGGATCGGGCCCCAGCATTTT
TRBD2 TRBJ2-3 TRBV11-2 NA CASSYQTSGTSTDTQYF TGTGCCAGCAGCTATCAGACTAGCGGGACTAGCACAGATACGCAGTATTTT
NA TRBJ2-1 TRBV20-1 NA CSARNNEQFF TGCAGTGCTAGAAACAATGAGCAGTTCTTC
NA TRBJ2-1 TRBV2 NA CASTRKTAGGEQFF TGTGCCAGCACCCGGAAGACGGCGGGTGGTGAGCAGTTCTTC
NA TRBJ2-3 TRBV28 NA CAAVMGGARRTDTQYF TGTGCAGCCGTTATGGGGGGGGCCAGGCGCACAGATACGCAGTATTTT
TRBD2 TRBJ2-3 TRBV7-3 NA CASSLQAGTSGPDTQYF TGTGCCAGCAGCTTACAAGCCGGGACTAGCGGGCCAGATACGCAGTATTTT
NA TRBJ1-1 TRBV7-3 NA CASTEYSRRRGTEAFF TGTGCCAGCACTGAATATTCTAGGCGCCGGGGCACTGAAGCTTTCTTT
NA TRBJ2-3 TRBV4-1 NA CASSQYMDSTDTQYF TGCGCCAGCAGCCAATACATGGACAGCACAGATACGCAGTATTTT
NA TRBJ2-7 TRBV7-3 NA CASSPGGGSQDEQYF TGTGCCAGCAGCCCTGGGGGGGGCAGTCAAGACGAGCAGTACTTC
TRBD2 TRBJ2-3 TRBV7-2 once CASSILAGTTDTQYF TGTGCCAGCAGCATACTAGCGGGGACCACAGATACGCAGTATTTT
NA TRBJ2-4 TRBV14 NA CASSSVRGKNIQYF TGTGCCAGCAGTAGTGTCCGGGGCAAAAACATTCAGTACTTC
NA TRBJ2-3 TRBV5-4 NA CASSLAGKPSDTQYF TGTGCCAGCAGCTTGGCAGGGAAACCTTCAGATACGCAGTATTTT
TRBD1 TRBJ2-6 TRBV18 NA CASSPDRGRFFGANVLTF TGTGCCAGCTCACCAGACAGGGGGCGGTTTTTTGGGGCCAACGTCCTGACTTTC
NA TRBJ2-1 TRBV7-9 NA CATSASGGNEQFF TGTGCCACCTCGGCTAGTGGGGGCAATGAGCAGTTCTTC
NA TRBJ2-1 TRBV5-1 NA CASSLGPASYNEQFF TGCGCCAGCAGCTTGGGGCCCGCCAGCTACAATGAGCAGTTCTTC
NA TRBJ2-5 TRBV11-2 NA CASSYTETQYF TGTGCCAGCAGTTATACGGAGACCCAGTACTTC
NA TRBJ2-7 TRBV28 NA CASSSYYEQYF TGTGCCAGCAGTTCTTACTACGAGCAGTACTTC
NA TRBJ1-2 TRBV28 NA CASSLGAYYGYTF TGTGCCAGCAGTTTGGGGGCTTACTATGGCTACACCTTC
NA TRBJ2-1 TRBV20-1 NA CSASPRPTTTNEQFF TGCAGTGCTAGTCCGCGCCCAACAACGACTAATGAGCAGTTCTTC
TRBD1 TRBJ1-1 TRBV2 few CASSARQGADLNTEAFF TGTGCCAGCAGTGCGCGGCAGGGGGCGGACTTGAACACTGAAGCTTTCTTT
TRBD1 TRBJ1-6 TRBV28 NA CASSPGTVVSSPLHF TGTGCCAGCAGCCCCGGGACAGTTGTTAGTTCACCCCTCCACTTT